This TCR beta chain was captured by sequencing in a study of CD8+CD57+ T cells in acquired aplastic anemia. Study background: Isolated CD4+ and CD8+ cells, once sorted, yielded DNA averaging about 3.4 ug. Healthy donor sequencing depth: some 10 million CD4+, roughly 12 million CD8+ reads. Study observations and caveats: More than 25 was the count of CD8+ CDR3 sequences that patients shared with controls. For CD8+ Simpson's diversity, patients and controls showed no significant difference.

A note on this clonotype: Antigen: not known.

Genomic DNA, serving as template, underwent TCR beta VDJ and CDR3 profiling. TCRdb recomputed calls from the reads with MiXCR, one row per CDR3 protein. The sample shows under 250,000 distinct CDR3 sequences, 30% to 40% of them seen only once. Material for sequencing was sorted CD4+, CD8+, or CD8+CD57+ T cells (not recorded which) from PBMCs. The receptor comes from a human donor in good health, serving as a control.

The CDR3, as DNA: TGTGCCAGCAGCTTCACAGGGGCAATCTGGAACACTGAAGCTTTCTTT. It specifies CASSFTGAIWNTEAFF. V usage is TRBV9 and J usage is TRBJ1-1, with TRBD1 identical over 7 bases. Trimming removed 4 bases from V and 1 base from J; junction bases left unmatched: 10. The CDR3 sequence is 16 residues long. Germline CDR1 and CDR2: SGDLS and YYNGEE.